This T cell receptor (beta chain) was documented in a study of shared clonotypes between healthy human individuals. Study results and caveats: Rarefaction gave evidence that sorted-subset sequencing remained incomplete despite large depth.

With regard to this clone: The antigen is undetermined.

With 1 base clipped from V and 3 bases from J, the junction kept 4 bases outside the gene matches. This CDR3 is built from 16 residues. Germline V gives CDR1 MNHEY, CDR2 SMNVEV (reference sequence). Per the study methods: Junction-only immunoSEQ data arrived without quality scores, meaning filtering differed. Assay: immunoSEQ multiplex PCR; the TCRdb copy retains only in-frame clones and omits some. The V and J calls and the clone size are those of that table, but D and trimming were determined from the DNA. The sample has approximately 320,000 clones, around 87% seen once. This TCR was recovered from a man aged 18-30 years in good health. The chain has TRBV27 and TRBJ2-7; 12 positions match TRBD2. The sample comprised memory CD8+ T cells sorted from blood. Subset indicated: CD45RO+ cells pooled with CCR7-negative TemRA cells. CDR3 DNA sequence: TGTGCCAGCAGTTTATACGCTAGCGGGAGGGTCTACGAGCAGTACTTC. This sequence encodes CASSLYASGRVYEQYF.